Each of the 8 T cell receptor beta chains below was sequenced from the same sample in a study of response to subunit inactivated influenza vaccine. TCRdb independently ran MiXCR on the RT-PCR reads; one entry per CDR3 protein. The sample consists of fewer than 750,000 distinct CDR3 sequences, 14% of them appearing once. The material sequenced was PBMCs from blood, taken roughly 12 days after vaccination. The receptors come from a man between 45 and 60 years old who received an inactivated influenza vaccine.

The chain combines TRBV20-1 with TRBJ2-6; D is undetermined. In germline, CDR1 is DFQATT, CDR2 SNEGSKA (reference sequence). Trimming stripped 1 base from V and 4 bases from J, with 5 bases between. The CDR3 runs to 13 residues. The CDR3 sequence: CSARAGGANVLTF. For the CDR3, the DNA is TGCAGTGCTAGAGCGGGCGGGGCCAACGTCCTGACTTTC.

This clonotype was counted many times. The genes are TRBV6-5 and TRBJ2-7; 8 bases map to TRBD1. Looked up from germline, CDR1 is MNHEY and CDR2 is SVGAGI. J was trimmed by 6 bases and V by 4 bases; bases with no gene match: 5. The CDR3 sequence is 13 residues long. CDR3 amino acids: CASSFDRGSEQYF. The DNA of the CDR3 is TGTGCCAGCAGTTTCGACAGGGGCTCCGAGCAGTACTTC.

This sequence joins TRBV30 and TRBJ2-5; D is possibly TRBD1 (7 bases). Deletions cut 3 bases from V and 1 base from J, with 15 bases between. Germline V CDR1 and CDR2: GTSNPN, SVGIG (reference sequence). CDR3 length: 15 amino acids. The CDR3 spells CAWRVGQGGQETQYF. The CDR3 nucleotides read TGTGCCTGGAGGGTAGGCCAGGGGGGCCAAGAGACCCAGTACTTC.

This clonotype was detected only a few times. This chain joins TRBV4-2 and TRBJ2-7, with D possibly TRBD2 on 5 matching bases. Germline-derived CDR1 and CDR2 are LGHNA and YNFKEQ. The V gene lost 1 base and the J gene lost 3 bases, with 16 bases spanning the gap. The CDR3 totals 16 residues. The DNA of the CDR3 is TGTGCCAGCAGCCAAGGGTTAAGTCGGCGGGTCTACGAGCAGTACTTC. Its protein is CASSQGLSRRVYEQYF.

Only a few counts were recorded for this clonotype. The chain carries TRBV20-1 and TRBJ2-2; D not resolved. Germline V lookup: CDR1 DFQATT, CDR2 SNEGSKA (reference sequence). With 5 bases removed from V and 5 bases from J, the gap between germline ends came to 15 bases. The CDR3 spans 14 residues. Here the CDR3 reads CSAPPPLGTGELFF. For the CDR3, the DNA is TGCAGTGCTCCCCCCCCTCTGGGAACCGGGGAGCTGTTTTTT.

V gene TRBV7-2 combines with J gene TRBJ2-2; unclear D gene. Trimming shortened V by 0 bases and J by 9 bases, and 8 bases separated the two germline ends. The CDR3 runs to 13 residues. Germline CDR1 is SGHTA and CDR2 is FQGNSA. For the CDR3, the DNA is TGTGCCAGCAGCTTAGCCCAGGTGCGGGAGCTGTTTTTT. The encoded protein is CASSLAQVRELFF.

This clonotype has only a few counts. The rearrangement uses TRBV28 and TRBJ1-4; TRBD1 is a possible D gene (5 bases). CDR1 is MDHEN and CDR2 is SYDVKM in the germline V gene. The CDR3 has 11 residues. V gave up 6 bases and J gave up 8 bases, with 7 bases separating them. CDR3 nucleotide sequence: TGTGCCAGCAGAAGACAGGAAAAACTGTTTTTT. Translation gives CASRRQEKLFF.

Here the CDR3 DNA reads TGTGCCAGCAGCTTAGCCGGGACAGGGAGAACAGATACGCAGTATTTT. Translated: CASSLAGTGRTDTQYF. The chain links TRBV7-9 to TRBJ2-3, with 9 positions matching TRBD1. CDR1 and CDR2 from the germline V gene are SEHNR and FQNEAQ (reference sequence). CDR3 size: 16 residues. V dropped 0 bases and J dropped 3; count of bases not matched to a gene: 4.